The 32 T cell receptor beta chains below come from one sample, sequenced in a study of T cells in women clearing cervical HPV infection. The assay was immunoSEQ multiplex PCR, and TCRdb's table has in-frame clones only and misses some. This sample lists some 23,000 clones; its ten largest clones have about 9.1%. The material sequenced was blood buffy coat. The receptors here all came from a woman between 18 and 69 years old with a cervical HPV16 infection that either progressed to CIN3+ or cleared (not recorded which).

Remarks on this clone: The read is 3 residues too short to cover the CDR3 end, so that end is filled in from the germline J gene. The chain is built from TRBV5-6 and TRBJ2-7; D not certain. V lost 3 bases and J 3 bases, leaving 4 bases between the germline ends. CDR1 and CDR2 (germline): SGHDT, YYEEEE. This CDR3 has 11 amino acids. The CDR3 sequence is CASSYYYEQYF. CDR3 bases read: TGTGCCAGCAGCTACTACTACGAG.

A word on this clone: Coverage ceases 3 residues before the CDR3 finishes, and the germline J gene fills in the end. This chain joins TRBV5-1 and TRBJ2-2; 7 nucleotides agree with TRBD2. Germline V CDR1 and CDR2: SGHRS, YFSETQ. This CDR3 has 16 amino acids. V shed 2 bases, J shed 1 base, and the junction held 5 bases outside the gene matches. The CDR3 region is CASSFLAGVNTGELFF. The sequenced part of the CDR3 DNA is TGCGCCAGCAGCTTTTTAGCGGGTGTGAACACCGGGGAG.

In regard to this clone: The CDR3 extends 3 residues past the end of the read, so its final part is completed from the germline J gene. The V gene is TRBV28, the J gene TRBJ1-2, with 9 positions matching TRBD1. There are 16 residues in the CDR3. Germline CDR1 MDHEN, CDR2 SYDVKM. The V and J ends lost 7 bases and 4 bases, in that order; junction bases with no gene match: 13. The CDR3 DNA, read in part, is TGTGCCAGCACCCAATCCGGGACAGGGTTAATCTATGGC. Protein product: CASTQSGTGLIYG. The full-length CDR3 reads as CASTQSGTGLIYGYTF.

In the case of this clone: The read falls 3 residues short of the CDR3 end, and the missing part is taken from the germline J gene. The chain links TRBV30 to TRBJ1-1, with D perhaps TRBD1 (6 bases). Germline CDR1 reads GTSNPN; CDR2 reads SVGIG (reference sequence). The CDR3 consists of 16 residues. V dropped 2 bases and J dropped 4 bases, with 20 bases sitting between them. The CDR3: CAWSHAPTGDGTEAFF. The CDR3 DNA, read in part, is TGTGCCTGGAGTCACGCCCCGACAGGAGACGGCACTGAA.

As regards this clone: The read falls 3 residues short of the CDR3 end, and the missing part is taken from the germline J gene. The chain combines TRBV5-4 with TRBJ1-1, with 8 bases lining up with TRBD1. CDR3 length: 15 amino acids. V shed 0 bases and J 1 base; nucleotides not matched to a gene: 2. Germline assignment: CDR1 SGHNT and CDR2 YYREEE (reference sequence). CDR3 in amino acids: CASSLGGTGNTEAFF. The CDR3 bases that were read are TGTGCCAGCAGCTTGGGTGGGACAGGGAACACTGAA. Combining the CDR3 with reference TRBV5-4 and TRBJ1-1 gives the whole variable domain ETGVTQSPTHLIKTRGQQVTLRCSSQSGHNTVSWYQQALGQGPQFIFQYYREEENGRGNFPPRFSGLQFPNYSSELNVNALELDDSALYLCASSLGGTGNTEAFFGQGTRLTVV.

CDR3 bases read: TGTGCCAGCAGCAAACACCCGCCGCCAGATACG. Protein sequence: CASSKHPPPDT. The complete CDR3 reads CASSKHPPPDTQYF. The chain recombines TRBV7-3 with TRBJ2-3; D uncertain. With the read ending 3 residues before the CDR3 end, the germline J gene is used to fill in that end. The CDR3 covers 14 residues. The germline V gene encodes CDR1 SGHTA and CDR2 FQGTGA. The V gene lost 5 bases and the J gene lost 4 bases, with 13 bases spanning the gap. Full variable domain (outside the CDR3, taken from reference TRBV7-3 and TRBJ2-3): GAGVSQTPSNKVTEKGKYVELRCDPISGHTALYWYRQSLGQGPEFLIYFQGTGAADDSGLPNDRFFAVRPEGSVSTLKIQRTERGDSAVYLCASSKHPPPDTQYFGPGTRLTVL.

A remark on this clone: Read sequence stops 3 residues before the CDR3 end, and the germline J gene provides the missing end. The rearrangement uses TRBV12-3 or TRBV12-4 and TRBJ2-7; D gene unclear. The CDR3 totals 14 residues. Trimming cost V 6 bases and J 3 bases, with 15 bases left between them. CDR3 sequence reads: CASSTEGPHYEQYF. The DNA read from the CDR3 is TGTGCCAGCAGCACGGAAGGGCCTCACTACGAG.

A word on this clone: The observed sequence ends 3 residues before the CDR3 terminus, with the missing tail filled in from the germline J gene. The chain employs TRBV7-3 and TRBJ2-3; the match to TRBD2 covers 15 bases. The CDR3 has 19 amino acids. The germline CDR1 and CDR2 sequences are SGHTA and FQGTGA. V lost 0 bases, J lost 6 bases, and 10 bases stayed unmatched. Partial CDR3 DNA: TGTGCCAGCAGCTTAACCCAAGGGACTAGCGGGGGGCCAGCGGATACG. This gives the protein CASSLTQGTSGGPADT. The entire CDR3 sequence reads CASSLTQGTSGGPADTQYF.

On this clone: The read gets to within 3 residues of the CDR3 end, and the germline J gene fills in the rest. The chain employs TRBV20-1 and TRBJ1-4; no clear D gene. Germline assignment: CDR1 DFQATT and CDR2 SNEGSKA (reference sequence). The V and J ends lost 4 bases and 0 bases respectively, with 9 bases between them. This CDR3 is 14 amino acids long. The CDR3 DNA, read in part, is TGCAGTGCTACGGGGATCGCAACTAATGAAAAA. Its translation: CSATGIATNEK. Given in full, the CDR3 is CSATGIATNEKLFF.

As for this clone: The CDR3 end lies 3 residues beyond the end of the read and is filled in from the germline J gene. The gene calls are TRBV19 and TRBJ2-7, with 9 positions matching TRBD2. Trimming at V came to 3 bases and at J to 5 bases, leaving 8 bases not matched to a gene. CDR3 length: 15 amino acids. In germline, CDR1 is LNHDA, CDR2 SQIVND (reference sequence). The CDR3 protein is CASSMRAGGANEQYF. The sequenced part of the CDR3 DNA is TGTGCCAGTAGTATGCGAGCGGGAGGAGCGAACGAG.

Remarks on this clone: The read ends 3 residues early relative to the CDR3; the germline J gene fills the gap. The chain has TRBV5-1 and TRBJ2-3, with D maybe TRBD1 (6 bases). This CDR3 has 14 amino acids. The V gene lost 7 bases and the J gene lost 0 bases, with 12 bases spanning the gap. Germline V CDR1 and CDR2: SGHRS, YFSETQ. The CDR3 loop is CASGQLLSTDTQYF. The CDR3 DNA, read in part, is TGCGCCAGCGGACAGCTCCTGAGCACAGATACG.

For this clone: The read finishes 3 residues shy of the CDR3 end, and the germline J gene is used to complete it. The chain employs TRBV7-8 and TRBJ2-1, with 10 positions matching TRBD2. The CDR3 length is 16 residues. The V gene end was trimmed by 5 bases and the J gene end by 4 bases; junction bases not matched to a gene: 8. Germline CDR1 SGHVS, CDR2 FQNEAQ. The chain's CDR3 is CASSPILAGAYNEQFF. The DNA read from the CDR3 is TGTGCCAGCAGCCCCATTCTAGCGGGGGCTTACAATGAG.

For this clone: Read coverage stops 3 residues before the CDR3 terminus; the germline J gene supplies the remainder. The chain couples TRBV30 to TRBJ1-1; 7 bases are shared with TRBD1. V gave up 3 bases and J gave up 5 bases; unmatched junction bases: 3. Germline assignment: CDR1 GTSNPN and CDR2 SVGIG (reference sequence). CDR3 size: 12 residues. CDR3 bases read: TGTGCCTGGAGCAGGGGGTGGACTGAA. Amino acid sequence: CAWSRGWTE. The full CDR3 protein is CAWSRGWTEAFF.

CDR3 in amino acids: CASSLGQQINTEAFF. CDR3 bases read: TGCGCCAGCAGCTTGGGACAGCAGATTAACACTGAA. This chain joins TRBV5-1 and TRBJ1-1; perhaps TRBD1 as D (5 bases). The read terminates 3 residues ahead of where the CDR3 ends, so the germline J gene completes it. Trimming pared 0 bases from V and 2 bases from J, leaving 11 bases between. The germline V gene encodes CDR1 SGHRS and CDR2 YFSETQ. The CDR3 length is 15 residues.

A word on this clone: The read terminates 3 residues before the CDR3 end, so the remaining end is supplied by the germline J gene. This chain joins TRBV29-1 and TRBJ2-3, with 12 bases that match TRBD2. CDR3 length equals 13 residues. Trimming at V came to 8 bases and at J to 3 bases, leaving 3 bases not matched to a gene. CDR1 SQVTM and CDR2 ANQGSEA come from the germline V gene. CDR3 bases read: TGCAGCTCGGGACTAGCGGGTACAGATACG. Translating gives CSSGLAGTDT. The full CDR3 protein is CSSGLAGTDTQYF.

Turning to this clone: The read stops 3 residues short of the end of the CDR3; the missing end is completed from the germline J gene. The genes are TRBV29-1 and TRBJ2-6; no clear D. The V end was cut by 3 bases, the J end by 2 bases, with 11 bases between. This CDR3 comprises 15 residues. Looked up from germline, CDR1 is SQVTM and CDR2 is ANQGSEA. CDR3 DNA, as far as it was read: TGCAGCGTTGACACCTCAGGTCCTGGGGCCAACGTC. Translating gives CSVDTSGPGANV. The CDR3 as a whole reads CSVDTSGPGANVLTF. Full variable domain (missing parts from reference TRBV29-1 and TRBJ2-6): SAVISQKPSRDICQRGTSLTIQCQVDSQVTMMFWYRQQPGQSLTLIATANQGSEATYESGFVIDKFPISRPNLTFSTLTVSNMSPEDSSIYLCSVDTSGPGANVLTFGAGSRLTVL.

On this clone itself: The read finishes 3 residues shy of the CDR3 end, and the germline J gene is used to complete it. The rearrangement joins TRBV10-3 to TRBJ2-2, with TRBD2 matching over 14 bases. Trimming took 4 bases from V and 7 from J; bases not matched to a gene: 8. Germline CDR1 and CDR2: ENHRY and SYGVKD. The CDR3 runs 17 residues. This CDR3 is CAISGRLAGGPSGELFF. CDR3 DNA, as far as it was read: TGTGCCATCAGTGGACGACTAGCGGGAGGGCCAAGCGGGGAG.

Turning to this clone: The sequenced fragment ends 3 residues before the CDR3 boundary, so the rest is inferred from the germline J gene. V usage is TRBV7-2 and J usage is TRBJ2-7; D perhaps matches TRBD1 (7 bases). Germline CDR1 SGHTA, CDR2 FQGNSA. This CDR3 comprises 15 residues. Trimming removed 5 bases at V and 3 bases at J, with 17 bases between. CDR3 DNA, as far as it was read: TGTGCCAGCAGCCGGCGGGACAGTGCGTACTACGAG. Its protein product is CASSRRDSAYYE. From start to end, the CDR3 is CASSRRDSAYYEQYF. Using reference TRBV7-2 and TRBJ2-7 for the parts outside the CDR3, the full variable domain is GAGVSQSPSNKVTEKGKDVELRCDPISGHTALYWYRQSLGQGLEFLIYFQGNSAPDKSGLPSDRFSAERTGGSVSTLTIQRTQQEDSAVYLCASSRRDSAYYEQYFGPGTRLTVT.

About this clone: The read falls 3 residues short of the CDR3 end, and the missing part is taken from the germline J gene. This chain uses TRBV5-1 with TRBJ1-2, with 7 nucleotides matching TRBD1. Losses at the gene ends were 1 base for V and 4 bases for J; bases not matched to a gene: 7. The CDR3 runs to 15 residues. Germline values: CDR1 SGHRS, CDR2 YFSETQ. CDR3 region: CASSLWTGLGYGYTF. The CDR3 DNA, read in part, is TGCGCCAGCAGCTTGTGGACAGGCCTTGGCTATGGC.

A note on this clone: The CDR3 end lies 3 residues beyond the end of the read and is filled in from the germline J gene. The rearrangement joins TRBV20-1 to TRBJ1-1; weak D call: TRBD1 (5 bases). The V end was cut by 2 bases, the J end by 0 bases, with 7 bases between. This CDR3 comprises 13 residues. Germline CDR1 DFQATT, CDR2 SNEGSKA (reference sequence). CDR3 bases read: TGCAGTGCTAGAAGGGGTTTGAACACTGAA. Translation gives CSARRGLNTE. Given in full, the CDR3 is CSARRGLNTEAFF.

As for this clone: From the germline J gene comes the end of the CDR3, since the read stops 3 residues before it. The rearrangement links TRBV20-1 to TRBJ2-5; 9 positions agree with TRBD2. Looked up from germline, CDR1 is DFQATT and CDR2 is SNEGSKA (reference sequence). V lost 3 bases and J lost 4; bases outside the gene matches: 6. There are 14 residues in the CDR3. The CDR3 here is CSARLAGGRETQYF. The covered CDR3 bases are TGCAGTGCTAGGTTGGCGGGGGGGCGAGAGACC.

Remarks on this clone: Read data end 3 residues before the CDR3 end; the end is taken from the germline J gene. The V call is TRBV7-2, the J call TRBJ1-4; D unclear. This CDR3 contains 15 residues. V was clipped by 1 base and J by 4 bases, with 10 bases between them. Germline V gives CDR1 SGHTA, CDR2 FQGNSA. The CDR3 protein is CASSLGGQNNEKLFF. The CDR3 DNA, read in part, is TGTGCCAGCAGCTTAGGTGGGCAGAATAATGAAAAA.

Worth noting for this clone: The read comes to an end 3 residues before the CDR3 does, leaving the germline J gene to fill in the end. The chain recombines TRBV25-1 with TRBJ1-2, with D perhaps matching TRBD1 (6 bases). V lost 3 bases and J 7 bases, leaving 9 bases between the germline ends. Per the germline V gene, CDR1 is MGHDK and CDR2 is SYGVNS. This CDR3 spans 12 amino acids. The CDR3 protein is CASSEYRAGYTF. The CDR3 DNA, read in part, is TGTGCCAGCAGTGAGTACAGGGCTGGC.

Details on this clone: The CDR3 end lies 3 residues beyond the end of the read and is filled in from the germline J gene. The V and J genes are TRBV5-1 and TRBJ1-4, with 7 bases aligning to TRBD1. The CDR3 spans 16 residues. Trimming took 0 bases from V and 3 from J; bases not matched to a gene: 5. The germline V gene has CDR1 SGHRS and CDR2 YFSETQ. Partial CDR3 DNA: TGCGCCAGCAGCTTGGAGGGAACAGGGGCTAATGAAAAA. Protein: CASSLEGTGANEK. The whole CDR3 protein reads CASSLEGTGANEKLFF.

CDR3 DNA (partial): TGTGCCAGCAGCCTCCGTGCTGAA. Encoded protein: CASSLRAE. In full, the CDR3 is CASSLRAEAFF. This chain uses TRBV28 with TRBJ1-1; D gene ambiguous. The read terminates 3 residues ahead of where the CDR3 ends, so the germline J gene completes it. The ends were cut back, 6 bases at V and 6 bases at J, with 8 bases in the middle. This CDR3 is built from 11 residues. The germline CDR1 and CDR2 sequences are MDHEN and SYDVKM.

Turning to this clone: Sequencing ends 3 residues short of the CDR3 end; the germline J gene provides the rest. The V call is TRBV2, the J call TRBJ1-4; 9 bases match TRBD1. The ends lost 7 bases at V and 10 bases at J; junction bases unmatched: 13. This CDR3 comprises 15 residues. The V gene's germline CDR1 is SNHLY and CDR2 FYNNEI. This CDR3 is CASTIEGTGYAKLFF. Incomplete CDR3 DNA: TGTGCCAGCACCATCGAGGGGACAGGGTATGCAAAA.

As regards this clone: The CDR3 end falls 3 residues outside the read, so it is completed with the germline J gene. The rearrangement links TRBV11-1 to TRBJ1-2, with D uncertain. Germline assignment: CDR1 SGHAT and CDR2 FQDESV (reference sequence). V was pared by 0 bases and J by 0 bases, with 8 bases between. This CDR3 comprises 15 residues. CDR3 region: CASSLAADTNYGYTF. The DNA read from the CDR3 is TGTGCCAGCAGCTTAGCGGCGGATACTAACTATGGC.

A word on this clone: Sequencing ends 3 residues short of the CDR3 end; the germline J gene provides the rest. The chain employs TRBV29-1 and TRBJ2-4, with D tentatively TRBD1 (6 bases). This CDR3 is 11 amino acids long. Germline-derived CDR1 and CDR2 are SQVTM and ANQGSEA. The CDR3 reads CSVVAGALQYF. Partial CDR3 DNA: TGCAGCGTTGTCGCAGGGGCCCTT.

Notes on this clone: Read sequence stops 3 residues before the CDR3 end, and the germline J gene provides the missing end. The chain has TRBV6-4 and TRBJ1-2, with 8 bases matching TRBD1. The ends lost 2 bases at V and 2 bases at J; junction bases unmatched: 4. The CDR3 spans 15 residues. Germline lookup yields CDR1 MRHNA and CDR2 SNTAGT. The covered CDR3 bases are TGTGCCAGCAGTGACCTATGGACAGGGAACTATGGC. Translation: CASSDLWTGNYG. The full CDR3 sequence reads CASSDLWTGNYGYTF.

As to this clone: The read gets to within 3 residues of the CDR3 end, and the germline J gene fills in the rest. The chain combines TRBV29-1 with TRBJ2-5, with D possibly called TRBD1 or TRBD2 (5 bases each). Trimming removed 1 base at V and 5 bases at J, with 14 bases between. The CDR3 totals 14 residues. Germline V gene data show CDR1 as SQVTM and CDR2 as ANQGSEA. The CDR3 here is CSVEVDQGAETQYF. The sequenced CDR3 bases are TGCAGCGTTGAAGTGGACCAGGGAGCGGAGACC.

About this clone itself: The read terminates 3 residues before the CDR3 end, so the remaining end is supplied by the germline J gene. The gene calls are TRBV20-1 and TRBJ2-1, with TRBD1 identical over 9 bases. The CDR3 is 15 amino acids. J gave up 9 bases and V 1 base, and 10 bases lay outside the gene matches. The germline V gene encodes CDR1 DFQATT and CDR2 SNEGSKA (reference sequence). The DNA read from the CDR3 is TGCAGTGCTAGAGGGATACAGGGGGCGGATAGTGAG. Its translation: CSARGIQGADSE. In full, the CDR3 is CSARGIQGADSEQFF.

A remark on this clone: The CDR3 is cut off 3 residues early in the read; its end comes from the germline J gene. The V call is TRBV4-1, the J call TRBJ2-7; TRBD1 agrees at 10 bases. Germline values: CDR1 MGHRA, CDR2 YSYEKL. V lost 5 bases and J lost 4; bases outside the gene matches: 8. The CDR3 spans 15 residues. The CDR3 is CASSLTGQGVYEQYF. The covered CDR3 bases are TGCGCCAGCAGCTTGACTGGACAGGGGGTGTACGAG.